Presented here are 31 T cell receptor beta chains from one specimen sequenced in a study of cytomegalovirus exposure and HLA in healthy donors. PCR employed 60 Vbeta and 13 Jbeta primers. Produced via immunoSEQ multiplex PCR; TCRdb's table is partial and in-frame only. The table lists fewer than 200,000 clones, more than 75% of them singletons. The sequenced sample consisted of PBMCs. The receptor set was obtained from a young man in good health and CMV-seropositive.

The chain joins TRBV15 to TRBJ1-5, with D unresolved. The CDR3 length is 13 residues. V was trimmed by 6 bases and J by 4 bases, leaving 10 bases between them. The germline gives CDR1 LNHNV, CDR2 YYDKDF (reference sequence). CDR3 bases: TGTGCCACCAGAATAGCAGTAAATCAGCCCCAGCATTTT. Protein: CATRIAVNQPQHF.

The V and J genes are TRBV4-3 and TRBJ1-4; the match to TRBD1 covers 7 bases. Trimming cost V 0 bases and J 7 bases; bases outside gene matches: 26. CDR1 and CDR2 (germline): LGHNA, YSLEER. This CDR3 is 22 amino acids long. Here the CDR3 DNA reads TGCGCCAGCAGCCAAGATAGTAGGGGACCCCGGACAGGACGGTGGAAGGGTGAAAAACTGTTTTTT. Translated, it gives CASSQDSRGPRTGRWKGEKLFF.

V usage is TRBV6-5 and J usage is TRBJ1-3; no clear D gene. This CDR3 region has 14 residues. Deletions cut 6 bases from V and 0 bases from J, with 9 bases between. Germline V lookup: CDR1 MNHEY, CDR2 SVGAGI. The CDR3 DNA follows: TGTGCCAGCAGCTCCCTGAGCTCTGGAAACACCATATATTTT. It is translated as CASSSLSSGNTIYF.

In its sample, this clone was seen once. The chain combines TRBV7-2 with TRBJ1-2, with D unclear. Germline V lookup: CDR1 SGHTA, CDR2 FQGNSA. The V gene lost 5 bases and the J gene lost 8 bases, with 18 bases spanning the gap. The CDR3 runs 14 residues. The CDR3 reads CASSPRDPTWGYTF. The CDR3 region has the DNA TGTGCCAGCAGCCCGCGGGATCCGACGTGGGGCTACACCTTC. The full variable domain, completed using reference TRBV7-2 and TRBJ1-2, is GAGVSQSPSNKVTEKGKDVELRCDPISGHTALYWYRQSLGQGLEFLIYFQGNSAPDKSGLPSDRFSAERTGGSVSTLTIQRTQQEDSAVYLCASSPRDPTWGYTFGSGTRLTVV.

The rearrangement links TRBV29-1 to TRBJ1-2; D possibly corresponds to TRBD1 (6 bases). V dropped 4 bases and J dropped 7 bases, with 16 bases sitting between them. The CDR3 length is 13 residues. From germline, CDR1 is SQVTM and CDR2 ANQGSEA. The CDR3 region has the DNA TGCAGCGTTGTACGGGGGGCTAGCAGTGGCTACACCTTC. Translating gives CSVVRGASSGYTF.

The V gene is TRBV2, the J gene TRBJ2-7, with D tentatively TRBD2 (5 bases). Germline loops: CDR1 SNHLY, CDR2 FYNNEI. The CDR3 consists of 13 residues. V was pared by 2 bases and J by 8 bases, with 13 bases between. This chain's CDR3 is CASSEWTSNQQYV. The CDR3 DNA follows: TGTGCCAGCAGTGAATGGACTTCCAACCAGCAGTACGTC.

This chain uses TRBV27 with TRBJ1-2; 8 bases fit TRBD1. CDR1 and CDR2 (germline): MNHEY, SMNVEV (reference sequence). The CDR3 is 14 residues long. J lost 8 bases, V lost 5 bases, and 10 bases had no gene match. CDR3: CASSPQGDRIGYTF. CDR3 nucleotide sequence: TGTGCCAGCAGTCCACAGGGGGACAGGATCGGCTACACCTTC.

J is TRBJ2-7 and V is TRBV6-1; 8 bases are shared with TRBD2. Trimming at V came to 8 bases and at J to 2 bases, leaving 2 bases not matched to a gene. Looked up from germline, CDR1 is MNHNS and CDR2 is SASEGT. This CDR3 has 12 residues. CDR3 DNA: TGTGCCAGCCGGGAGGGCGCCTACGAGCAGTACTTC. Its translation is CASREGAYEQYF.

V and J are TRBV10-3 and TRBJ2-1; no clear D gene. V was shortened by 2 bases and J by 0 bases, with 8 bases between the two germline ends. This CDR3 comprises 15 residues. Per germline, CDR1 ENHRY and CDR2 SYGVKD. The CDR3, as DNA: TGTGCCATCAGTGAGGCCATGAGCTCCTACAATGAGCAGTTCTTC. Translation: CAISEAMSSYNEQFF.

This clone occurred a few times. The chain carries TRBV6-1 and TRBJ2-6; tentatively, D is TRBD2 (6 bases). CDR3 length equals 15 residues. Looked up from germline, CDR1 is MNHNS and CDR2 is SASEGT. V lost 4 bases and J lost 0, with 7 bases in between. The CDR3 sequence is CASSGDFSGANVLTF. The DNA of the CDR3 is TGTGCCAGCAGTGGGGACTTCTCTGGGGCCAACGTCCTGACTTTC.

This clone was seen only once. V usage is TRBV29-1 and J usage is TRBJ2-4; 7 nucleotides match TRBD1. The V segment lost 2 bases and the J segment 8 bases; nucleotides outside the gene matches: 6. Germline assignment: CDR1 SQVTM and CDR2 ANQGSEA. This CDR3 has 13 residues. This CDR3 is CSVEQGGDYIQYF. CDR3 DNA sequence: TGCAGCGTTGAACAAGGGGGCGATTACATTCAGTACTTC.

The chain uses TRBV27 and TRBJ2-1, with D hard to call. Trimming stripped 4 bases from V and 9 bases from J, with 7 bases between. Germline CDR1 is MNHEY and CDR2 is SMNVEV (reference sequence). The CDR3 is 11 residues long. CDR3 amino acids: CASSSTFEQFF. CDR3 DNA sequence: TGTGCCAGCAGTTCTACGTTTGAGCAGTTCTTC.

The chain has TRBV5-6 and TRBJ2-2; 7 bases align to TRBD1. Germline lookup yields CDR1 SGHDT and CDR2 YYEEEE. This CDR3 comprises 15 residues. V trimming: 5 bases; J trimming: 7 bases; junction bases outside the gene matches: 11. The CDR3 sequence: CASSWDRGQLGELFF. The CDR3 DNA reads as TGTGCCAGCAGTTGGGACAGAGGGCAGCTCGGGGAGCTGTTTTTT. Variable domain in full (rest from reference TRBV5-6 and TRBJ2-2): DAGVTQSPTHLIKTRGQQVTLRCSPKSGHDTVSWYQQALGQGPQFIFQYYEEEERQRGNFPDRFSGHQFPNYSSELNVNALLLGDSALYLCASSWDRGQLGELFFGEGSRLTVL.

The rearrangement links TRBV11-1 to TRBJ1-3, with D possibly matching TRBD1 (5 bases). CDR3 length: 15 residues. V was pared by 5 bases and J by 0 bases, with 11 bases between. In germline, CDR1 is SGHAT, CDR2 FQDESV (reference sequence). As DNA, the CDR3 is TGTGCCAGCAGCCTCCAGGGATTCTCTGGAAACACCATATATTTT. Encoded protein: CASSLQGFSGNTIYF.

The gene calls are TRBV7-9 and TRBJ1-3; D gene ambiguous. Trimming removed 1 base from V and 0 bases from J, with 10 bases in between. CDR1 and CDR2 from the germline V gene are SEHNR and FQNEAQ (reference sequence). The CDR3 loop spans 16 amino acids. CDR3 bases: TGTGCCAGCAGCTTAGGTGCCTTGAGCTCTGGAAACACCATATATTTT. Translation gives CASSLGALSSGNTIYF.

The chain uses TRBV2 and TRBJ1-4, with 9 bases aligning to TRBD1. J lost 5 bases, V lost 10 bases, and 5 bases had no gene match. This CDR3 is 13 amino acids long. From germline, CDR1 is SNHLY and CDR2 FYNNEI. This chain's CDR3 is CATAGTGNEKLFF. Written as DNA, the CDR3 is TGTGCCACGGCCGGGACAGGGAATGAAAAACTGTTTTTT.

CDR3 protein: CASSAFDRGHGYTF. The CDR3 DNA is TGTGCCAGCAGCGCCTTTGACAGGGGCCATGGCTACACCTTC. V gene TRBV9 combines with J gene TRBJ1-2, with 8 bases aligning to TRBD1. V lost 3 bases to trimming and J lost 6 bases; unmatched junction nucleotides: 7. CDR1 and CDR2 (germline): SGDLS, YYNGEE. The CDR3 has 14 amino acids.

V and J are TRBV9 and TRBJ1-2; the match to TRBD1 covers 7 bases. Per germline, CDR1 SGDLS and CDR2 YYNGEE. CDR3 size: 11 residues. V trimming: 7 bases; J trimming: 4 bases; junction bases outside the gene matches: 1. DNA of the CDR3: TGTGCCAGCGAGGGGGCCTATGGCTACACCTTC. Amino acids: CASEGAYGYTF. Full variable domain (remainder filled in from reference TRBV9 and TRBJ1-2): DSGVTQTPKHLITATGQRVTLRCSPRSGDLSVYWYQQSLDQGLQFLIQYYNGEERAKGNILERFSAQQFPDLHSELNLSSLELGDSALYFCASEGAYGYTFGSGTRLTVV.

The chain carries TRBV19 and TRBJ1-5; a possible D gene is TRBD1 (5 bases). Trimming took 4 bases from V and 4 from J, leaving 11 bases between them. The CDR3 contains 14 residues. The germline gives CDR1 LNHDA, CDR2 SQIVND (reference sequence). CDR3 coding DNA: TGTGCCAGTAGTAGCTGGGACTCAAATCAGCCCCAGCATTTT. It is translated as CASSSWDSNQPQHF.

Notes on this clone: The germline gene is not matched at one end of the junction; a read error may be the cause. The chain combines TRBV7-9 with TRBJ1-1; D is undetermined. Germline V gene sequence: CDR1 SEHNR, CDR2 FQNEAQ (reference sequence). The CDR3 covers 12 residues. DNA for the CDR3: TGTTCCAGCAGCCGACAGAACACTGAAGCTTTCTTT. Encoded protein: CSSSRQNTEAFF.

V gene TRBV27 combines with J gene TRBJ1-2, with TRBD1 matching 7 bases. The V segment lost 2 bases and the J segment 4 bases; nucleotides outside the gene matches: 1. CDR1 and CDR2 (germline): MNHEY, SMNVEV (reference sequence). CDR3 length equals 13 residues. CDR3 DNA: TGTGCCAGCAGTTTAGGACAGGCCTATGGCTACACCTTC. Amino acid sequence: CASSLGQAYGYTF.

The chain couples TRBV29-1 to TRBJ2-2, with 7 bases that match TRBD1. CDR3 length: 13 amino acids. J gave up 1 base and V 5 bases, and 1 base lay outside the gene matches. The germline CDR1 and CDR2 sequences are SQVTM and ANQGSEA. CDR3 nucleotides: TGCAGCGTTAGGGACAGGAACACCGGGGAGCTGTTTTTT. Its protein is CSVRDRNTGELFF.

The chain has TRBV27 and TRBJ2-6, with D possibly being TRBD1 (5 bases). There are 18 residues in the CDR3. V shed 1 base and J shed 0 bases, with 13 bases lying between them. Germline CDR1 reads MNHEY; CDR2 reads SMNVEV (reference sequence). Here the CDR3 DNA reads TGTGCCAGCAGTTTATACCCAGGGTGGGACTCTGGGGCCAACGTCCTGACTTTC. As protein: CASSLYPGWDSGANVLTF.

The V and J genes are TRBV27 and TRBJ2-1; 13 bases line up with TRBD2. The junction had 5 bases not matched to a gene; V was cut back by 6 bases and J by 6 bases. Germline CDR1 reads MNHEY; CDR2 reads SMNVEV (reference sequence). The CDR3 is 15 residues long. The CDR3 is CASRILAGGPNEQFF. The CDR3, as DNA: TGTGCCAGCAGAATACTAGCGGGAGGGCCCAATGAGCAGTTCTTC.

The chain employs TRBV19 and TRBJ1-2; D remains unclear. The CDR3 loop spans 17 amino acids. Trimming cost V 4 bases and J 4 bases, with 22 bases left between them. CDR1 and CDR2 from the germline V gene are LNHDA and SQIVND (reference sequence). The CDR3, as DNA: TGTGCCAGTAGTACGAGGGAAAACATCCGAATCTCCTATGGCTACACCTTC. Its protein is CASSTRENIRISYGYTF. Looking up the rest from reference TRBV19 and TRBJ1-2 gives the full variable domain: DGGITQSPKYLFRKEGQNVTLSCEQNLNHDAMYWYRQDPGQGLRLIYYSQIVNDFQKGDIAEGYSVSREKKESFPLTVTSAQKNPTAFYLCASSTRENIRISYGYTFGSGTRLTVV.

This clone was seen once. Other nucleotide sequences from this sample produce the same CDR3. The CDR3 here is CATSRFLTGGTYEQYV. For the CDR3, the DNA is TGCGCCACCAGCAGGTTCCTGACAGGGGGTACATACGAGCAGTACGTC. The chain couples TRBV15 to TRBJ2-7; 9 bases fit TRBD1. CDR1 and CDR2 from the germline V gene are LNHNV and YYDKDF (reference sequence). This CDR3 is built from 16 residues.

As regards this clone: The CDR3 carries no conserved terminal phenylalanine or tryptophan, so it likely arises from a read error. The chain couples TRBV29-1 to TRBJ1-2; 8 bases agree with TRBD1. Germline CDR1 and CDR2: SQVTM and ANQGSEA. Trimming at V came to 6 bases and at J to 2 bases, leaving 2 bases not matched to a gene. This CDR3 comprises 12 residues. The CDR3 nucleotides are TGCAGCGTCCGACAGGGGAACTATGGCTACACCCTC. Protein product: CSVRQGNYGYTL.

The J gene is TRBJ2-4, the V gene TRBV29-1; D might be TRBD2 (7 bases). With 4 bases removed from V and 6 bases from J, the gap between germline ends came to 10 bases. Germline lookup yields CDR1 SQVTM and CDR2 ANQGSEA. This CDR3 has 12 residues. CDR3 residues: CSVGGGSNIQYF. The CDR3 DNA reads TGCAGCGTTGGCGGGGGCTCAAACATTCAGTACTTC.

The chain employs TRBV11-1 and TRBJ2-7; possible D gene TRBD2, 5 bases. The V gene lost 3 bases and the J gene lost 3 bases, with 15 bases spanning the gap. Germline CDR1 and CDR2: SGHAT and FQDESV (reference sequence). CDR3 size: 15 residues. The CDR3 region has the DNA TGTGCCAGCAGCTTGACGGACTCCATCATCTACGAGCAGTACTTC. The encoded protein is CASSLTDSIIYEQYF.

J is TRBJ2-1 and V is TRBV30; D is possibly TRBD2 (5 bases). V was shortened by 3 bases and J by 2 bases, with 14 bases between the two germline ends. Germline loops: CDR1 GTSNPN, CDR2 SVGIG (reference sequence). The CDR3 covers 15 residues. CDR3 coding DNA: TGTGCCTGGAGGCCCGGGGTATGGCCCTACAATGAGCAGTTCTTC. Its protein product is CAWRPGVWPYNEQFF. Combining the CDR3 with reference TRBV30 and TRBJ2-1 gives the whole variable domain SQTIHQWPATLVQPVGSPLSLECTVEGTSNPNLYWYRQAAGRGLQLLFYSVGIGQISSEVPQNLSASRPQDRQFILSSKKLLLSDSGFYLCAWRPGVWPYNEQFFGPGTRLTVL.

The chain carries TRBV27 and TRBJ2-7; the match to TRBD1 covers 9 bases. Germline trimming cut 6 bases from V and 3 bases from J; bases unmatched to any gene: 6. Germline V lookup: CDR1 MNHEY, CDR2 SMNVEV (reference sequence). The CDR3 totals 14 residues. DNA for the CDR3: TGTGCCAGCAGGCGACAGGGGGACGTCTACGAGCAGTACTTC. Translation gives CASRRQGDVYEQYF.